These 6 T cell receptor beta chains share one sample of origin, sequenced in a study of cytomegalovirus exposure and HLA in healthy donors. Researchers ran the PCR with 60 Vbeta and 13 Jbeta primers. The repertoire was sequenced with immunoSEQ multiplex PCR; TCRdb's copy has only in-frame clones and lacks some. This table has some 130,000 clones, approximately 80% appearing once. The sequencing input was PBMCs. The source is a woman between 40 and 50 years old in good health and CMV-seropositive.

The CDR3 DNA reads as TGTGCCATCAGTCCTGCGGGTGGGGAACTAAACGAGCAGTACTTC. Amino acid sequence: CAISPAGGELNEQYF. The rearrangement joins TRBV10-3 to TRBJ2-7; possible D gene TRBD2, 5 bases. V gave up 5 bases and J gave up 5 bases, with 19 bases separating them. The germline gives CDR1 ENHRY, CDR2 SYGVKD. The CDR3 totals 15 residues.

The gene calls are TRBV7-9 and TRBJ2-7; D ambiguous. The CDR3 spans 14 residues. Germline CDR1 is SEHNR and CDR2 is FQNEAQ (reference sequence). Trimming removed 2 bases at V and 3 bases at J, with 11 bases between. CDR3 sequence: CASSLLEVSYEQYF. The DNA for the CDR3 is TGTGCCAGCAGCTTATTAGAGGTGAGCTACGAGCAGTACTTC. Drawing the rest from reference TRBV7-9 and TRBJ2-7, the complete variable domain is DTGVSQNPRHKITKRGQNVTFRCDPISEHNRLYWYRQTLGQGPEFLTYFQNEAQLEKSRLLSDRFSAERPKGSFSTLEIQRTEQGDSAMYLCASSLLEVSYEQYFGPGTRLTVT.

The chain uses TRBV27 and TRBJ2-2; TRBD2 is a possible D gene (7 bases). The CDR3 has 14 residues. V dropped 9 bases and J dropped 5 bases, with 16 bases sitting between them. The germline gives CDR1 MNHEY, CDR2 SMNVEV (reference sequence). The CDR3 nucleotides read TGTGCCAGTGGAGGGGGGGGGAGGACCGGGGAGCTGTTTTTT. It is translated as CASGGGGRTGELFF.

Here the CDR3 reads CASSITGGYEQYF. In DNA form, the CDR3 reads TGTGCCAGTAGTATAACCGGGGGCTACGAGCAGTACTTC. V gene TRBV19 combines with J gene TRBJ2-7; D is possibly TRBD2 (6 bases). Between the trimmed V and J ends, which lost 2 bases and 3 bases, there was a span of 8 bases. The CDR3 sequence is 13 residues long. The germline V gene encodes CDR1 LNHDA and CDR2 SQIVND (reference sequence).

The genes are TRBV7-3 and TRBJ1-1, with D maybe TRBD1 (6 bases). CDR1 and CDR2 from the germline V gene are SGHTA and FQGTGA. Trimming stripped 2 bases from V and 0 bases from J, with 13 bases between. This CDR3 comprises 16 residues. CDR3: CASSLGTPSMNTEAFF. The DNA for the CDR3 is TGTGCCAGCAGCTTAGGGACACCATCCATGAACACTGAAGCTTTCTTT.

The J gene is TRBJ2-5, the V gene TRBV11-2; unclear D gene. V shed 0 bases and J shed 5 bases, with 13 bases lying between them. The CDR3 loop spans 15 amino acids. Looked up from germline, CDR1 is SGHAT and CDR2 is FQNNGV. The CDR3 spells CASSLEGSFGETQYF. The CDR3 DNA follows: TGTGCCAGCAGCTTAGAGGGCTCCTTTGGGGAGACCCAGTACTTC.